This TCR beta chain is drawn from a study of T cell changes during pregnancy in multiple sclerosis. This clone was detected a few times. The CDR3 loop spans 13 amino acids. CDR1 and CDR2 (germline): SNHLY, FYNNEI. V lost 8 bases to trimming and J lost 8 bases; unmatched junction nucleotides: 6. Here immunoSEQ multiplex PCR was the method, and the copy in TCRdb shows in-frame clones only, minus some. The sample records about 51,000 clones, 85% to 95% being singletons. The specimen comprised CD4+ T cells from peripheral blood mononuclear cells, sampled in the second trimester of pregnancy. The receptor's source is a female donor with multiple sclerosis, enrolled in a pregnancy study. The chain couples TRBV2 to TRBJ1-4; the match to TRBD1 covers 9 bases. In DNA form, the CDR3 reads TGTGCCAGCGCCCGGGACAGGGAGGAAAAACTGTTTTTT. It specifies CASARDREEKLFF.